The 23 T cell receptor beta chains presented below share a single source sample, sequenced in a study of OX40 agonist ivuxolimab in advanced cancers. Profiled with immunoSEQ multiplex PCR; TCRdb holds only in-frame clones, not every one. The sample carries more than 50,000 clones, 84% recorded once. Source: CD4+ or CD8+ T cells sorted from blood, taken in a trial of the OX40 agonist ivuxolimab. The receptors come from an adult with an advanced solid tumor such as melanoma, head and neck, liver or kidney cancer.

The J gene is TRBJ1-5, the V gene TRBV6-6; possibly TRBD1 for D (6 bases). Between the trimmed V and J ends, which lost 6 bases and 7 bases, there was a span of 22 bases. From germline, CDR1 is MNHNY and CDR2 SVGAGI (reference sequence). This CDR3 comprises 16 residues. The CDR3: CASRTRTGFEWQPQHF. For the CDR3, the DNA is TGTGCCAGCAGGACACGAACAGGGTTTGAGTGGCAGCCCCAGCATTTT.

V is TRBV28 and J is TRBJ2-7; tentatively, D is TRBD1 (6 bases). CDR3 length: 14 residues. Trimming pared 4 bases from V and 3 bases from J, leaving 13 bases between. CDR1 is MDHEN and CDR2 is SYDVKM in the germline V gene. The CDR3 DNA sequence: TGTGCCAGCAGTTCCTCGGGACAAGACTACGAGCAGTACTTC. Amino acid sequence: CASSSSGQDYEQYF.

In this sample, this clone turned up once. CDR3 amino acids: CASSILPPSGYGYTF. The CDR3 nucleotides read TGTGCCAGTAGTATACTCCCCCCTTCGGGCTATGGCTACACCTTC. This sequence joins TRBV19 and TRBJ1-2, with D unclear. This CDR3 region has 15 residues. The germline V gene has CDR1 LNHDA and CDR2 SQIVND (reference sequence). The V end lost 2 bases, the J end lost 4 bases, and 14 bases lay between the germline ends.

V usage is TRBV2 and J usage is TRBJ2-2; D uncertain. The germline V and J ends were trimmed by 1 base and 9 bases, with 9 bases remaining between them. The CDR3 consists of 13 residues. The germline gives CDR1 SNHLY, CDR2 FYNNEI. In nucleotides, the CDR3 is TGTGCCAGCAGTGAAGGGCGGCGGCGGGAGCTGTTTTTT. It encodes CASSEGRRRELFF.

The chain couples TRBV5-3 to TRBJ2-2; TRBD1 matches 8 bases. TRBV5-3 is given ORF status, its function remaining uncertain. The CDR3 sequence is 17 residues long. The junction had 11 bases not matched to a gene; V was cut back by 2 bases and J by 5 bases. CDR3 nucleotide sequence: TGTGCCAGAAGCTTTTTTTTAGGACAGGGAAGGACCGGGGAGCTGTTTTTT. Its protein product is CARSFFLGQGRTGELFF.

The CDR3 is CATSRDLQASSYEQYF. The DNA for the CDR3 is TGTGCCACCAGCAGAGATCTACAGGCCAGCTCCTACGAGCAGTACTTC. The gene calls are TRBV15 and TRBJ2-7; tentatively, D is TRBD1 (5 bases). Trimming took off 0 bases at V and 0 bases at J, with 12 bases between the two ends. This CDR3 has 16 residues. Looked up from germline, CDR1 is LNHNV and CDR2 is YYDKDF (reference sequence). Supplemented by reference TRBV15 and TRBJ2-7, the full variable domain reads DAMVIQNPRYQVTQFGKPVTLSCSQTLNHNVMYWYQQKSSQAPKLLFHYYDKDFNNEADTPDNFQSRRPNTSFCFLDIRSPGLGDTAMYLCATSRDLQASSYEQYFGPGTRLTVT.

The chain combines TRBV2 with TRBJ1-1; no clear D gene. The CDR3 is 13 residues long. V dropped 0 bases and J dropped 5 bases, with 7 bases sitting between them. Germline lookup yields CDR1 SNHLY and CDR2 FYNNEI. CDR3 sequence (DNA): TGTGCCAGCAGTGAAGCCGAGAGAACTGAAGCTTTCTTT. Translating it yields CASSEAERTEAFF.

This rearrangement joins TRBV4-1 to TRBJ2-7; no definite D call. Trimming shortened V by 0 bases and J by 6 bases, and 9 bases separated the two germline ends. The CDR3 is 13 residues long. CDR1 and CDR2 (germline): MGHRA, YSYEKL. The CDR3 region has the DNA TGCGCCAGCAGCCAAGATTCTGGCGGCGAGCAGTACTTC. Translating gives CASSQDSGGEQYF.

This clone came up a few times. The V and J genes are TRBV28 and TRBJ1-2; D gene unclear. The CDR3 is 11 residues long. Germline values: CDR1 MDHEN, CDR2 SYDVKM. V shed 9 bases and J shed 3 bases, with 8 bases lying between them. CDR3 amino acids: CASAADYGYTF. The CDR3 coding sequence is TGTGCCAGTGCCGCAGACTATGGCTACACCTTC.

The rearrangement links TRBV5-5 to TRBJ2-3, with 7 nucleotides matching TRBD1. This CDR3 has 14 residues. Trimming took 0 bases from V and 5 from J; bases not matched to a gene: 3. Germline V gene sequence: CDR1 SGHKS, CDR2 YYEKEE (reference sequence). CDR3 region: CASSLATGLDTQYF. Here the CDR3 DNA reads TGTGCCAGCAGCTTGGCGACAGGGTTAGATACGCAGTATTTT.

This rearrangement joins TRBV27 to TRBJ2-1; 7 nucleotides line up with TRBD2. Germline V gene lookup returns CDR1 MNHEY and CDR2 SMNVEV (reference sequence). V lost 3 bases, J lost 15 bases, and 8 bases stayed unmatched. CDR3 length: 12 amino acids. CDR3 DNA: TGTGCCAGCAGTTTTGGAGGGAGGGGTTGGTTCTTC. Amino acid sequence: CASSFGGRGWFF.

J is TRBJ2-3 and V is TRBV10-2, with 8 bases aligning to TRBD2. The CDR3 sequence is 14 residues long. V lost 6 bases, J lost 6 bases, and 8 bases stayed unmatched. Per the germline V gene, CDR1 is WSHSY and CDR2 is SAAADI. This CDR3 is CASRRGASGDTQYF. DNA of the CDR3: TGCGCCAGCAGGCGGGGGGCCAGCGGGGATACGCAGTATTTT.

This rearrangement joins TRBV27 to TRBJ1-1; D is unresolved. V gave up 3 bases and J gave up 0 bases, with 8 bases separating them. The CDR3 spans 14 residues. The germline CDR1 and CDR2 sequences are MNHEY and SMNVEV (reference sequence). The CDR3 region has the DNA TGTGCCAGCAGTTTGTTTGCGATGAACACTGAAGCTTTCTTT. Translated, it gives CASSLFAMNTEAFF.

This clone was detected a few times. The chain uses TRBV5-6 and TRBJ1-4; D unclear. CDR1 and CDR2 from the germline V gene are SGHDT and YYEEEE. This CDR3 has 14 residues. V was clipped by 4 bases and J by 0 bases, with 7 bases between them. In nucleotides, the CDR3 is TGTGCCAGCAGCAGGCTCGCAACTAATGAAAAACTGTTTTTT. This encodes CASSRLATNEKLFF.

The rearrangement uses TRBV7-3 and TRBJ2-5, with D unclear. V was shortened by 2 bases and J by 3 bases, with 7 bases between the two germline ends. The CDR3 runs 13 residues. Germline V gene lookup returns CDR1 SGHTA and CDR2 FQGTGA. The CDR3 spells CASSLVPEETQYF. CDR3 nucleotides: TGTGCCAGCAGCTTAGTGCCCGAAGAGACCCAGTACTTC. The full variable domain, completed using reference TRBV7-3 and TRBJ2-5, is GAGVSQTPSNKVTEKGKYVELRCDPISGHTALYWYRQSLGQGPEFLIYFQGTGAADDSGLPNDRFFAVRPEGSVSTLKIQRTERGDSAVYLCASSLVPEETQYFGPGTRLLVL.

As for this clone: Its ends do not fully match the called genes, so a read error is possible. This chain links TRBV7-7 with TRBJ1-1; 9 nucleotides agree with TRBD1. CDR1 and CDR2 (germline): SSHAT, FNYEAQ (reference sequence). This CDR3 has 13 amino acids. In DNA form, the CDR3 reads TGTGCTAGCACCACACAGGGGGCGAATGAAGCTTTCTTT. Encoded protein: CASTTQGANEAFF.

The V and J genes are TRBV5-8 and TRBJ1-1; 10 positions match TRBD1. Unmatched junction bases numbered 6, after V lost 5 bases and J lost 5 bases. CDR3 length: 14 residues. Per the germline V gene, CDR1 is SGHTS and CDR2 is YDEGEE. DNA for the CDR3: TGTGCCAGCAGGTTCCGGGACAGGGGAACTGAAGCTTTCTTT. Residues: CASRFRDRGTEAFF. The full variable domain, completed using reference TRBV5-8 and TRBJ1-1, is EAGVTQSPTHLIKTRGQQATLRCSPISGHTSVYWYQQALGLGLQFLLWYDEGEERNRGNFPPRFSGRQFPNYSSELNVNALELEDSALYLCASRFRDRGTEAFFGQGTRLTVV.

V is TRBV10-3 and J is TRBJ2-7; 9 bases align to TRBD1. The CDR3 spans 15 residues. Germline V gene lookup returns CDR1 ENHRY and CDR2 SYGVKD. V shed 0 bases, J shed 5 bases, and the junction held 5 bases outside the gene matches. The CDR3 protein is CAISESGQGRDEQYF. As DNA, the CDR3 is TGTGCCATCAGTGAGTCGGGACAGGGAAGGGACGAGCAGTACTTC.

CDR3 DNA sequence: TGCGCCAGCAGCCAACCCGACAGACAAGAGACCCAGTACTTC. This gives the protein CASSQPDRQETQYF. The chain couples TRBV4-1 to TRBJ2-5; tentatively, D is TRBD1 (5 bases). CDR3 length equals 14 residues. The V gene lost 2 bases and the J gene lost 2 bases, with 9 bases spanning the gap. Germline loops: CDR1 MGHRA, CDR2 YSYEKL.

The chain recombines TRBV6-5 with TRBJ2-1, with 7 bases identical to TRBD2. Germline V gives CDR1 MNHEY, CDR2 SVGAGI. This CDR3 comprises 13 residues. The CDR3 sequence: CGTRGTSYNEQFF. CDR3 nucleotides: TGTGGCACGCGGGGGACCTCCTACAATGAGCAGTTCTTC.

The chain links TRBV7-8 to TRBJ1-1, with TRBD1 as a possible D gene (5 bases). V lost 1 base, J lost 3 bases, and 6 bases lay in between. Germline CDR1 reads SGHVS; CDR2 reads FQNEAQ. The CDR3 contains 13 residues. In nucleotides, the CDR3 is TGTGCCAGCAGCTTAGGAGGGGACACTGAAGCTTTCTTT. Protein: CASSLGGDTEAFF.

The chain is built from TRBV7-3 and TRBJ2-2; TRBD2 agrees at 8 bases. Trimming at V came to 5 bases and at J to 6 bases, leaving 8 bases not matched to a gene. CDR1 SGHTA and CDR2 FQGTGA come from the germline V gene. This CDR3 is 15 amino acids long. The CDR3 DNA reads as TGTGCCAGCAGCCCGGGACTAGGGCGGGCCGGGGAGCTGTTTTTT. Amino acids: CASSPGLGRAGELFF.

This clone was seen only a few times. V is TRBV4-1 and J is TRBJ2-7; D is undetermined. The germline V gene has CDR1 MGHRA and CDR2 YSYEKL. The CDR3 is 14 amino acids. With 1 base removed from V and 7 bases from J, the gap between germline ends came to 14 bases. This CDR3 is CASSQGEFTREQYF. The CDR3 nucleotides are TGCGCCAGCAGCCAAGGAGAATTTACGAGGGAGCAGTACTTC.